This record covers a single TCR beta chain. The antigen is unknown. Trimming took 2 bases from V and 2 from J, leaving 6 bases between them. There are 14 residues in the CDR3. The germline gives CDR1 LGHDT, CDR2 YNNKEL (reference sequence). The assay was immunoSEQ multiplex PCR, and TCRdb's table has in-frame clones only and misses some. Among fewer than 45,000 clones listed, 84% were seen once. These data are taken from a study of CD4 T cells in relation to SARS-CoV-2 and coronaviruses. Study-level background: Two subjects were Hispanic; patients were 8 males and a few females.

General study findings and limits: No donor gave both pre-pandemic and post-infection samples.

The sample comprised naive CD4+ T cells from PBMCs, cultured in vitro. Stated subset: naive CD4+ T cells isolated by negative enrichment. The J gene is TRBJ2-2, the V gene TRBV3-1 (or the pseudogene TRBV3-2); a possible D gene is TRBD2 (5 bases). The sequence derives from an adult with COVID-19. The CDR3 sequence: CASSQTRNTGELFF. DNA for the CDR3: TGTGCCAGCAGCCAAACTAGAAACACCGGGGAGCTGTTTTTT.